This TCR beta chain was captured in a study of blood T cell repertoires in COVID-19. Here immunoSEQ multiplex PCR was the method, and the copy in TCRdb shows in-frame clones only, minus some. The data show roughly 110,000 clones, with about 88% seen just once and under 9% held by the top ten. CDR1 is SGHRS, CDR2 YFSETQ, per germline. Germline trimming cut 4 bases from V and 6 bases from J; bases unmatched to any gene: 4. The CDR3 runs 15 residues. This TCR was sampled from a woman in her 70s who had recovered from COVID-19. The sequencing sample was made of peripheral blood. The gene calls are TRBV5-1 and TRBJ2-2; TRBD2 agrees at 12 bases. The DNA for the CDR3 is TGCGCCAGCAGCCTATGGACTAGCGGGGCCGGGGAGCTGTTTTTT. Translating it yields CASSLWTSGAGELFF.